The following is a T cell receptor beta chain sequence with its context. This entry belongs to a study of blood T cell repertoires in COVID-19. Participants, 18 to 89 years old, spanned fewer than 30 US areas. Source study methods: Estimation of nucleated cell counts relied on the amplification of reference gene primers. Clones were sequenced by immunoSEQ multiplex PCR, and TCRdb holds only the in-frame ones, with some missing. That table furnishes V, J and clone size, whereas the DNA furnished D and trimming. The profile shows 380,000 or so clones, around 89% of them singletons. The TCR was taken from a woman between 25 and 40 years old with acute COVID-19. Sequenced: PBMCs or T cells enriched from blood (not recorded which).

CDR3 protein: CSVAGQGYEQYF. The CDR3 DNA is TGCAGCGTTGCGGGACAGGGCTACGAGCAGTACTTC. The chain carries TRBV29-1 and TRBJ2-7, with 9 bases lining up with TRBD1. The CDR3 extends over 12 amino acids. Germline V gives CDR1 SQVTM, CDR2 ANQGSEA. V shed 4 bases, J shed 3 bases, and the junction held 1 base outside the gene matches.